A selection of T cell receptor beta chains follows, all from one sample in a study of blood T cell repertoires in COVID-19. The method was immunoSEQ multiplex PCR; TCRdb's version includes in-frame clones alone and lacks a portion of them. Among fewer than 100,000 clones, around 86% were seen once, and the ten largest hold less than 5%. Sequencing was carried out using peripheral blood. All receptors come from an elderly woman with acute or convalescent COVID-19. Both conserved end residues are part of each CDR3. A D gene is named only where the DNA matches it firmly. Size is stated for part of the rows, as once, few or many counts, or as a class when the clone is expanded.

cdr3_nt: TGCAGCGTTGTAGGTTCGGGGTTCGCGAACACCGGGGAGCTGTTTTTT
cdr3_aa: CSVVGSGFANTGELFF
j_call: TRBJ2-2
d_call: NA
v_call: TRBV29-1
clone_size: NA

cdr3_nt: TGTGCCAGCAGCTCCGACTCCTCCCGCTTAGAGCAGTACTTC
cdr3_aa: CASSSDSSRLEQYF
j_call: TRBJ2-7
d_call: NA
v_call: TRBV7-2
clone_size: NA

cdr3_nt: TGTGCCAGCAGCTTAGAGCACAATGAGCAGTTCTTC
cdr3_aa: CASSLEHNEQFF
j_call: TRBJ2-1
d_call: NA
v_call: TRBV5-8
clone_size: NA

cdr3_nt: TGTGCCAGTAGTGTGAGAAACAGGGGACAGGTCAATCAGCCCCAGCATTTT
cdr3_aa: CASSVRNRGQVNQPQHF
j_call: TRBJ1-5
d_call: TRBD1
v_call: TRBV19
clone_size: NA

cdr3_nt: TGTGCCAGCAGTGAGCGGGGTGGGCTGTTTTTT
cdr3_aa: CASSERGGLFF
j_call: TRBJ2-2
d_call: NA
v_call: TRBV6-1
clone_size: NA

cdr3_nt: TGTGCCTGGAGTAGGGGTCTCTACAATGAGCAGTTCTTC
cdr3_aa: CAWSRGLYNEQFF
j_call: TRBJ2-1
d_call: NA
v_call: TRBV30
clone_size: NA

cdr3_nt: TGTGCCAGTAGTCTCCGAGCGGGAGGGAGCACAGATACGCAGTATTTT
cdr3_aa: CASSLRAGGSTDTQYF
j_call: TRBJ2-3
d_call: TRBD2
v_call: TRBV19
clone_size: NA

cdr3_nt: TGTGCCATCAGTGAAGGACAGGGAGGGAATCAGCCCCAGCATTTT
cdr3_aa: CAISEGQGGNQPQHF
j_call: TRBJ1-5
d_call: TRBD1
v_call: TRBV10-3
clone_size: few

cdr3_nt: TGCGCCAGCAGCCAAGATAGGGACACCTCTGGAAACACCATATATTTT
cdr3_aa: CASSQDRDTSGNTIYF
j_call: TRBJ1-3
d_call: NA
v_call: TRBV4-1
clone_size: once

cdr3_nt: TGCGCCAGCAGCCAAGGTGTTAGCGGGGTCTATGAGCAGTTCTTC
cdr3_aa: CASSQGVSGVYEQFF
j_call: TRBJ2-1
d_call: TRBD2
v_call: TRBV4-1
clone_size: NA

cdr3_nt: TGTGCCAGCAGGTCCAGGAATGGCGGGAGGTTCCGTGAGGGTGAGCAGTTCTTC
cdr3_aa: CASRSRNGGRFREGEQFF
j_call: TRBJ2-1
d_call: TRBD2
v_call: TRBV2
clone_size: few

cdr3_nt: TGTGCCAGTAGAGATAACGGACTCTATGGCTACACCTTC
cdr3_aa: CASRDNGLYGYTF
j_call: TRBJ1-2
d_call: NA
v_call: TRBV19
clone_size: NA

cdr3_nt: TGTGCCAGCGGTTGGACAGCTCCTTCCACTGAAGCTTTCTTT
cdr3_aa: CASGWTAPSTEAFF
j_call: TRBJ1-1
d_call: NA
v_call: TRBV19
clone_size: NA

cdr3_nt: TGTGCCAGCACGGGATTAGGAGGAGGAGCTTTCTTT
cdr3_aa: CASTGLGGGAFF
j_call: TRBJ1-1
d_call: NA
v_call: TRBV6-5
clone_size: once

cdr3_nt: TGTGCCAGCAGCTTAGGCCGCCAGGGTTGGACTGAAGCTTTCTTT
cdr3_aa: CASSLGRQGWTEAFF
j_call: TRBJ1-1
d_call: NA
v_call: TRBV13
clone_size: NA

cdr3_nt: TGTGCCAGCAGTGAATTCTTCGACAGGGTTGGAGAGCAGTACTTC
cdr3_aa: CASSEFFDRVGEQYF
j_call: TRBJ2-7
d_call: TRBD1
v_call: TRBV25-1
clone_size: NA

cdr3_nt: TGCGCCAGCAGTGGGTCCCCTTCAGGCAGTATGAACACTGAAGCTTTCTTT
cdr3_aa: CASSGSPSGSMNTEAFF
j_call: TRBJ1-1
d_call: NA
v_call: TRBV10-2
clone_size: NA

cdr3_nt: TGTGCCAGTAGTCTCGGACAGGGCGTGGGTCAGCCCCAGCATTTT
cdr3_aa: CASSLGQGVGQPQHF
j_call: TRBJ1-5
d_call: TRBD1
v_call: TRBV19
clone_size: NA

cdr3_nt: TGTGCCAGCAGCCCCGGGAGAACAGATACGCAGTATTTT
cdr3_aa: CASSPGRTDTQYF
j_call: TRBJ2-3
d_call: NA
v_call: TRBV7-3
clone_size: NA

cdr3_nt: TGTGCCAGCAGCCCTATGACAGGGATCTCCTACGAGCAGTACTTC
cdr3_aa: CASSPMTGISYEQYF
j_call: TRBJ2-7
d_call: TRBD1
v_call: TRBV7-2
clone_size: NA

cdr3_nt: TGCGCCAGCAGGAAAGGACAGGCCGGCGAGCAGTACTTC
cdr3_aa: CASRKGQAGEQYF
j_call: TRBJ2-7
d_call: TRBD1
v_call: TRBV4-1
clone_size: NA

cdr3_nt: TGTGCCAGTAGTATTGGGGCGGTGGGTGAAAAACTGTTTTTT
cdr3_aa: CASSIGAVGEKLFF
j_call: TRBJ1-4
d_call: NA
v_call: TRBV19
clone_size: NA

cdr3_nt: TGTGCCAGTAGACCAGGGGACCCGAACACCGGGGAGCTGTTTTTT
cdr3_aa: CASRPGDPNTGELFF
j_call: TRBJ2-2
d_call: NA
v_call: TRBV19
clone_size: NA

cdr3_nt: TGTGCCAGCAGCACCGGACTAGCGGGAGGCTCCGGTAGCCAGCAGTACTTC
cdr3_aa: CASSTGLAGGSGSQQYF
j_call: TRBJ2-7
d_call: TRBD2
v_call: TRBV27
clone_size: NA

cdr3_nt: TGTGCCAGCAGCCGAAAGACAGGGATCAACACTGAAGCTTTCTTT
cdr3_aa: CASSRKTGINTEAFF
j_call: TRBJ1-1
d_call: TRBD1
v_call: TRBV14
clone_size: few

cdr3_nt: TGTGCCATCAGTGAAAGGACAGGGGGTAGCGGGGAGCTGTTTTTT
cdr3_aa: CAISERTGGSGELFF
j_call: TRBJ2-2
d_call: TRBD1
v_call: TRBV10-3
clone_size: NA

cdr3_nt: TGTGCCAGTAGTATAGGGTTCGGGACAGGGACTCTCTATACGCAGTATTTT
cdr3_aa: CASSIGFGTGTLYTQYF
j_call: TRBJ2-3
d_call: TRBD1
v_call: TRBV19
clone_size: NA

cdr3_nt: TGTGCCTGGGGGGATCTTACAGGGGAGACCCAGTACTTC
cdr3_aa: CAWGDLTGETQYF
j_call: TRBJ2-5
d_call: NA
v_call: TRBV30
clone_size: NA

cdr3_nt: TGTGCCAGCACACTGCGGCTGAACATGAACACTGAAGCTTTCTTT
cdr3_aa: CASTLRLNMNTEAFF
j_call: TRBJ1-1
d_call: NA
v_call: TRBV2
clone_size: NA